Presented here are 3 T cell receptor beta chains from one specimen sequenced in a study of T-cell memory formation after mild COVID-19. TCRdb re-called the 5' RACE reads with MiXCR, one entry per CDR3 protein. The data show approximately 410,000 distinct CDR3 sequences, less than 25% seen once. The sequenced sample was PBMCs or a T cell subset sorted from them (not recorded which). Source of these receptors: an adult woman who had mild COVID-19 (a few samples of this study predate the infection). Cell type and time point are not known.

This clonotype showed up just a few times. The chain couples TRBV12-3 or TRBV12-4 to TRBJ2-7; 8 bases agree with TRBD1. The CDR3 has 15 residues. Trimming removed 1 base from V and 6 bases from J; junction bases left unmatched: 8. The CDR3 sequence is CASSLGGTGLGEQYF. The CDR3 region has the DNA TGTGCCAGCAGTTTAGGCGGGACAGGATTAGGCGAGCAGTACTTC.

This chain uses TRBV20-1 with TRBJ2-1; 7 bases are shared with TRBD2. CDR3 length: 15 amino acids. The V gene end was trimmed by 0 bases and the J gene end by 4 bases; junction bases not matched to a gene: 6. CDR1 and CDR2 (germline): DFQATT, SNEGSKA (reference sequence). The CDR3 DNA follows: TGCAGTGCTAGAGAGAGTAGCGGGTATTACAATGAGCAGTTCTTC. Protein product: CSARESSGYYNEQFF.

V usage is TRBV20-1 and J usage is TRBJ1-5, with D hard to call. V gave up 6 bases and J gave up 4 bases, with 19 bases separating them. The V gene's germline CDR1 is DFQATT and CDR2 SNEGSKA (reference sequence). This CDR3 has 15 residues. CDR3 nucleotides: TGCAGTGCGAGATACGGGAGCGACGGTAATCAGCCCCAGCATTTT. Encoded protein: CSARYGSDGNQPQHF.